The 21 T cell receptor beta chains in this list originate from one sample, sequenced in a study of CD8 T cells in ankylosing spondylitis. One entry per CDR3 protein results from TCRdb running MiXCR on the 5' RACE reads. The sample lists about 260,000 distinct CDR3 sequences, more than 20% occurring once. The source material was blood, either unsorted or a sorted T cell fraction (not recorded which). These receptors were obtained from a male donor with ankylosing spondylitis or in good health (not recorded which).

This clonotype was observed at least ten times. This rearrangement joins TRBV3-1 to TRBJ2-7; D gene unclear. The V end was cut by 0 bases, the J end by 3 bases, with 15 bases between. The length of the CDR3 is 16 residues. The germline V gene encodes CDR1 LGHDT and CDR2 YNNKEL (reference sequence). CDR3 bases: TGTGCCAGCAGCCAAGATTGGAATGGCAGAGGCTACGAGCAGTACTTC. Translation gives CASSQDWNGRGYEQYF.

This chain joins TRBV12-3 or TRBV12-4 and TRBJ2-1; the match to TRBD1 covers 11 bases. The CDR3 extends over 15 amino acids. J lost 8 bases, V lost 6 bases, and 9 bases had no gene match. The CDR3: CASSYGQGARDEQFF. The DNA of the CDR3 is TGTGCCAGCAGCTACGGACAGGGGGCAAGGGATGAGCAGTTCTTC.

This clonotype showed up many times. The V call is TRBV20-1, the J call TRBJ1-1; D gene uncertain. V was clipped by 3 bases and J by 4 bases, with 6 bases between them. This CDR3 contains 11 residues. The germline CDR1 and CDR2 sequences are DFQATT and SNEGSKA (reference sequence). CDR3 loop: CSARPVTEAFF. CDR3 coding DNA: TGCAGTGCTAGGCCTGTCACTGAAGCTTTCTTT.

The chain links TRBV6-1 to TRBJ2-1, with 7 nucleotides matching TRBD1. The CDR3 sequence is 16 residues long. CDR1 is MNHNS, CDR2 SASEGT, per germline. The junction had 15 bases not matched to a gene; V was cut back by 8 bases and J by 5 bases. The CDR3 sequence is CASAIQGQKNNNEQFF. CDR3 bases: TGTGCCAGCGCGATACAGGGACAGAAGAACAACAATGAGCAGTTCTTC.

The rearrangement uses TRBV20-1 and TRBJ2-1; TRBD2 is a possible D gene (7 bases). The CDR3 covers 15 residues. Germline V CDR1 and CDR2: DFQATT, SNEGSKA (reference sequence). The ends were cut back, 4 bases at V and 7 bases at J, with 20 bases in the middle. The CDR3 loop is CSAIRGRGGKNEQFF. CDR3 sequence (DNA): TGCAGTGCTATCAGGGGTAGGGGAGGGAAGAATGAGCAGTTCTTC.

The V and J genes are TRBV12-3 or TRBV12-4 and TRBJ2-2, with TRBD2 as a possible D gene (6 bases). This CDR3 is built from 14 residues. Trimming took off 7 bases at V and 4 bases at J, with 13 bases between the two ends. The CDR3: CASTLAGGTGELFF. The CDR3 DNA sequence: TGTGCCAGCACATTGGCCGGGGGCACCGGGGAGCTGTTTTTT.

This clonotype was picked up a small number of times. The chain couples TRBV20-1 to TRBJ2-5; possibly TRBD2 for D (5 bases). The CDR3 loop spans 17 amino acids. V was trimmed by 1 base and J by 4 bases, leaving 22 bases between them. Germline V gene data show CDR1 as DFQATT and CDR2 as SNEGSKA (reference sequence). The CDR3 DNA sequence: TGCAGTGCTAGAGTTGGCTTTGGACTCCTTAAGGGAGAGACCCAGTACTTC. This translates into CSARVGFGLLKGETQYF.

The chain joins TRBV12-3 or TRBV12-4 to TRBJ1-1, with 7 bases identical to TRBD1. The CDR3 consists of 13 residues. The V and J ends lost 4 bases and 1 base, in that order; junction bases with no gene match: 0. This CDR3 reads CASSWTGNTEAFF. CDR3 sequence (DNA): TGTGCCAGCAGTTGGACAGGGAACACTGAAGCTTTCTTT.

This clonotype was detected only a few times. V usage is TRBV20-1 and J usage is TRBJ2-7; D is perhaps TRBD2 (5 bases). This CDR3 has 12 residues. Germline values: CDR1 DFQATT, CDR2 SNEGSKA (reference sequence). With 6 bases removed from V and 3 bases from J, the gap between germline ends came to 12 bases. The CDR3 DNA follows: TGCAGTGCCCCCAGCGGCCTCTACGAGCAGTACTTC. This translates into CSAPSGLYEQYF.

This clonotype was counted only a few times. The V call is TRBV27, the J call TRBJ2-1; the D gene is possibly TRBD1 (6 bases). From germline, CDR1 is MNHEY and CDR2 SMNVEV (reference sequence). This CDR3 region has 14 residues. V was shortened by 4 bases and J by 7 bases, with 14 bases between the two germline ends. The CDR3 bases are TGTGCCAGCAGTTCCAACAGGGTCGCAAATGAGCAGTTCTTC. Residues: CASSSNRVANEQFF.

This clonotype came up many times. This chain links TRBV29-1 with TRBJ2-3, with a tentative D call TRBD2 (6 bases). CDR1 and CDR2 from the germline V gene are SQVTM and ANQGSEA. The CDR3 is made up of 15 amino acids. V lost 1 base, J lost 4 bases, and 15 bases lay in between. DNA of the CDR3: TGCAGCGTTGAAGGAGCCAGGGAGGACGCAGATACGCAGTATTTT. Encoded protein: CSVEGAREDADTQYF.

The V and J genes are TRBV10-3 and TRBJ1-1, with TRBD1 identical over 8 bases. The germline gives CDR1 ENHRY, CDR2 SYGVKD. CDR3 length: 13 residues. Unmatched junction bases numbered 4, after V lost 10 bases and J lost 0 bases. The CDR3 loop reads CATGQGLNTEAFF. The CDR3 DNA reads TGTGCCACAGGACAGGGACTGAACACTGAAGCTTTCTTT.

This rearrangement joins TRBV10-3 to TRBJ2-7, with no clear D. CDR1 and CDR2 from the germline V gene are ENHRY and SYGVKD. The CDR3 is 13 residues long. Between the trimmed V and J ends, which lost 9 bases and 1 base, there was a span of 13 bases. This CDR3 reads CAIRTDGSYEQYF. CDR3 bases: TGTGCCATAAGGACGGACGGATCCTACGAGCAGTACTTC.

The J gene is TRBJ2-7, the V gene TRBV12-3 or TRBV12-4, with a tentative D call TRBD2 (6 bases). Trimming stripped 0 bases from V and 4 bases from J, with 13 bases between. The CDR3 is 15 amino acids. CDR3 bases: TGTGCCAGCAGTTTAGCGGCCGGGGGTGTGTACGAGCAGTACTTC. Translating gives CASSLAAGGVYEQYF.

The V gene is TRBV28, the J gene TRBJ2-7; possibly TRBD1 or TRBD2 for D (5 bases each). CDR3 length: 12 residues. V was pared by 8 bases and J by 8 bases, with 16 bases between. The germline V gene encodes CDR1 MDHEN and CDR2 SYDVKM. CDR3 residues: CASESGTNKQYF. The CDR3, as DNA: TGTGCCAGCGAGTCAGGGACGAACAAGCAGTACTTC.

This sequence joins TRBV12-3 or TRBV12-4 and TRBJ2-1, with TRBD2 as a possible D gene (7 bases). There are 14 residues in the CDR3. V was clipped by 9 bases and J by 4 bases, with 16 bases between them. Here the CDR3 DNA reads TGTGCCAGTCAGCGGGGACATCTATACAATGAGCAGTTCTTC. This translates into CASQRGHLYNEQFF.

The table lists this clonotype with a few counts. This chain links TRBV29-1 with TRBJ2-1; TRBD2 matches 10 bases. This CDR3 region has 13 residues. V gave up 8 bases and J gave up 8 bases; unmatched junction bases: 9. Germline V CDR1 and CDR2: SQVTM, ANQGSEA. CDR3 protein: CSLERGGGDEQFF. The CDR3, as DNA: TGCAGCCTCGAGCGGGGGGGCGGCGATGAGCAGTTCTTC.

Only one count was recorded for this clonotype. The chain recombines TRBV12-5 with TRBJ2-5; 8 nucleotides agree with TRBD1. J was trimmed by 2 bases and V by 6 bases; bases with no gene match: 8. Germline loops: CDR1 LGHNT, CDR2 FRNRAP. This CDR3 is 15 amino acids long. The CDR3 sequence: CASGGQGGSQETQYF. CDR3 nucleotide sequence: TGTGCTAGTGGCGGACAGGGTGGGTCACAAGAGACCCAGTACTTC.

This chain connects TRBV2 to TRBJ2-7, with a tentative D call TRBD2 (5 bases). There are 13 residues in the CDR3. The ends were cut back, 5 bases at V and 5 bases at J, with 13 bases in the middle. Per the germline V gene, CDR1 is SNHLY and CDR2 is FYNNEI. The CDR3 DNA reads as TGTGCCAGCAGTTTCCAGGTGGAGGACGAGCAGTACTTC. As protein: CASSFQVEDEQYF. Filled out from reference TRBV2 and TRBJ2-7, the complete variable domain reads EPEVTQTPSHQVTQMGQEVILRCVPISNHLYFYWYRQILGQKVEFLVSFYNNEISEKSEIFDDQFSVERPDGSNFTLKIRSTKLEDSAMYFCASSFQVEDEQYFGPGTRLTVT.

The CDR3 loop is CASSSGTRTYEQYF. For the CDR3, the DNA is TGTGCCAGCAGCTCCGGGACTCGGACCTACGAGCAGTACTTC. This sequence joins TRBV11-2 and TRBJ2-7; maybe TRBD2 (6 bases). Per the germline V gene, CDR1 is SGHAT and CDR2 is FQNNGV. V lost 4 bases and J 2 bases, leaving 12 bases between the germline ends. The CDR3 runs to 14 residues. Based on the CDR3 plus reference TRBV11-2 and TRBJ2-7, the full variable domain is EAGVAQSPRYKIIEKRQSVAFWCNPISGHATLYWYQQILGQGPKLLIQFQNNGVVDDSQLPKDRFSAERLKGVDSTLKIQPAKLEDSAVYLCASSSGTRTYEQYFGPGTRLTVT.

This clonotype occurred many times. The CDR3 protein is CSVEPGGAFYEFNEQFF. CDR3 nucleotide sequence: TGCAGCGTTGAACCAGGGGGCGCTTTTTATGAGTTCAATGAGCAGTTCTTC. This rearrangement joins TRBV29-1 to TRBJ2-1, with TRBD1 matching 8 bases. Germline CDR1 SQVTM, CDR2 ANQGSEA. Losses at the gene ends were 2 bases for V and 6 bases for J; bases not matched to a gene: 15. The CDR3 spans 17 residues.